The sequence of this T cell receptor beta chain was determined in a study of cytomegalovirus exposure and HLA in healthy donors. With 60 Vbeta and 13 Jbeta primers, the PCR was carried out. Clones were read by immunoSEQ multiplex PCR, and TCRdb kept only the in-frame ones, dropping some. The sample consists of 200,000 to 250,000 clones, about 77% of them appearing once. Sequenced: PBMCs. The source of this sequence is a boy under 18 in good health and CMV-seronegative.

CDR3: CASSQDHQGSGANVLTF. The CDR3 DNA sequence: TGCGCCAGCAGCCAAGATCATCAGGGATCTGGGGCCAACGTCCTGACTTTC. V gene TRBV4-1 combines with J gene TRBJ2-6; D is possibly TRBD1 (5 bases). V lost 0 bases, J lost 1 base, and 10 bases lay in between. The CDR3 has 17 residues. Germline CDR1 and CDR2: MGHRA and YSYEKL.